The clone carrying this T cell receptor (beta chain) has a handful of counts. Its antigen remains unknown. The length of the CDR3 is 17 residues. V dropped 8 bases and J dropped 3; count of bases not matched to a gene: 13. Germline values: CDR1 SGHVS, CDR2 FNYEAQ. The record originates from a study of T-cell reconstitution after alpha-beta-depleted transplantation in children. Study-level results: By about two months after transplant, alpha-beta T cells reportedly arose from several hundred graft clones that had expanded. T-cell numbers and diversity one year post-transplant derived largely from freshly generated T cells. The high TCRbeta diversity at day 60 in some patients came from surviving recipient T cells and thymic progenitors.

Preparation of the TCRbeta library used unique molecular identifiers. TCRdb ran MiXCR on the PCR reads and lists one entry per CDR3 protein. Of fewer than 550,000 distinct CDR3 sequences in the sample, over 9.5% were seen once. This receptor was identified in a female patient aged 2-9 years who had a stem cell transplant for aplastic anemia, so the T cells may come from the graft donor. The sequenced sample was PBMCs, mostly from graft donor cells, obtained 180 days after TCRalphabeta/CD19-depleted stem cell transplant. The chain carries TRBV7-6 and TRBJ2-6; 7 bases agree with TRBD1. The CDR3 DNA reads TGTGCCAGCCTACAATATAAGGGGGCGCTTGGGGCCAACGTCCTGACTTTC. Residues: CASLQYKGALGANVLTF.